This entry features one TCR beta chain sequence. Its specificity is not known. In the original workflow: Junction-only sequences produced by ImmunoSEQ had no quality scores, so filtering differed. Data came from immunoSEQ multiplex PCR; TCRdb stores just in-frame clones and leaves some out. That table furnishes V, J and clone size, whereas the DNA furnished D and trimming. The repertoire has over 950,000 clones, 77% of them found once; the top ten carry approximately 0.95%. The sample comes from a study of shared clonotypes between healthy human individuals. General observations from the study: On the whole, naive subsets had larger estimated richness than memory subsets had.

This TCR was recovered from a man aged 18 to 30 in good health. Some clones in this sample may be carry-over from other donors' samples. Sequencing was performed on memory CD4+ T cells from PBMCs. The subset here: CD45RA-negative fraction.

The CDR3 region has the DNA TGTGCCAGCAGCCCGCTGTCCACTAGCACAGATACGCAGTATTTT. Translated: CASSPLSTSTDTQYF. V is TRBV7-9 and J is TRBJ2-3, with D unclear. The V gene's germline CDR1 is SEHNR and CDR2 FQNEAQ (reference sequence). CDR3 length: 15 amino acids. V lost 5 bases and J lost 0, with 12 bases in between.